This T cell receptor (beta chain) was observed in a study of T cell repertoires in cytomegalovirus infection. Note on this clonotype: Antigen specificity is unknown.

J lost 3 bases, V lost 6 bases, and 2 bases had no gene match. The length of the CDR3 is 15 residues. The V gene's germline CDR1 is SNHLY and CDR2 FYNNEI. TCRdb passed the reads through MiXCR, listing each CDR3 protein once. The repertoire has about 830,000 distinct CDR3 sequences, about 30% of them found once; the top ten carry 9.5% to 15%. The sample was cultured CD8+ T cells from PBMCs, taken from culture after CMV antigen stimulation. The chain carries TRBV2 and TRBJ2-1; the match to TRBD2 covers 13 bases. This TCR derives from a human donor in good health (CMV status not recorded). Some clones in this sample may be carry-over from other donors' samples. The CDR3, as DNA: TGTGCCAGCAGGACTAGCGGGGGGTTCTACAATGAGCAGTTCTTC. This codes for CASRTSGGFYNEQFF.